This T cell receptor (beta chain) emerged from a study of blood T cell repertoires in COVID-19. Germline trimming cut 5 bases from V and 0 bases from J; bases unmatched to any gene: 10. CDR1 SGHAT and CDR2 FQNNGV come from the germline V gene. The CDR3 sequence is 17 residues long. The study drew participants aged about 18 to 89 years from some 25 US areas. Cohorts were determined from participant-reported clinical history. In the source study's methods: Amplification with reference gene primers provided the estimates of nucleated cell counts. TCRdb's table, derived via immunoSEQ multiplex PCR, lists solely in-frame clones and lacks some. The V and J calls and the clone size are those of that table, but D and trimming were determined from the DNA. This sample has fewer than 200,000 clones, with approximately 80% found just once.

This TCR derives from a woman aged 55-69 years with acute COVID-19. The chain recombines TRBV11-2 with TRBJ2-3; 8 bases fit TRBD1. The material sequenced was PBMCs or T cells enriched from blood (not recorded which). The CDR3 DNA reads as TGTGCCAGCAGCCGAACTTGGACAGGGAAGAGCACAGATACGCAGTATTTT. It translates to CASSRTWTGKSTDTQYF. The whole variable domain, remainder taken from reference TRBV11-2 and TRBJ2-3, is EAGVAQSPRYKIIEKRQSVAFWCNPISGHATLYWYQQILGQGPKLLIQFQNNGVVDDSQLPKDRFSAERLKGVDSTLKIQPAKLEDSAVYLCASSRTWTGKSTDTQYFGPGTRLTVL.